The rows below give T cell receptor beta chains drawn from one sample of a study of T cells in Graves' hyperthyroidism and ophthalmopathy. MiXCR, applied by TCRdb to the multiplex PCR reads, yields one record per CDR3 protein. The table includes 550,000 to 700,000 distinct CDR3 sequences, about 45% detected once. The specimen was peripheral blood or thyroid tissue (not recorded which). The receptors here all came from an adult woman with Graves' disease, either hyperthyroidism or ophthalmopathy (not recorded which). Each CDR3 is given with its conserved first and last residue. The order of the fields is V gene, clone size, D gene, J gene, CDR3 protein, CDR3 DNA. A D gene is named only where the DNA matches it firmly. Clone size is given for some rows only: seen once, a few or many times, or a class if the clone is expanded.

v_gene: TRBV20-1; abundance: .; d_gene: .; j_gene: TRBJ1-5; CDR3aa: CSSRRESDQPQHF; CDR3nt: TGCAGCTCTAGAAGGGAAAGCGATCAGCCCCAGCATTTT
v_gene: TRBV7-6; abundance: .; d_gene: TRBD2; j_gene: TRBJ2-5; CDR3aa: CASSAGTHPGGDQETQYF; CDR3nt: TGTGCCAGCAGCGCCGGGACTCACCCCGGGGGGGACCAAGAGACCCAGTACTTC
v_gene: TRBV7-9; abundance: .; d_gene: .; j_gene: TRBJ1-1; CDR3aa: CASSSPGATTHQAFF; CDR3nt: TGTGCCAGCAGCTCGCCGGGGGCAACCACACATCAAGCTTTCTTT
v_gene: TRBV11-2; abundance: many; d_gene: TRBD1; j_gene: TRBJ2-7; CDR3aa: CASSLAGQGANEQYF; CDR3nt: TGTGCCAGCAGCTTAGCCGGACAGGGGGCGAACGAGCAGTACTTC
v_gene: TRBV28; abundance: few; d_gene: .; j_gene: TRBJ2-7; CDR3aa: CASALNYEQYF; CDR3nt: TGTGCCAGCGCCCTTAACTACGAGCAGTACTTC
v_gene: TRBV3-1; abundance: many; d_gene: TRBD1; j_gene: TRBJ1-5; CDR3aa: CASSQAGTGGDQPQHF; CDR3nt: TGTGCCAGCAGCCAAGCCGGGACAGGGGGGGATCAGCCCCAGCATTTT
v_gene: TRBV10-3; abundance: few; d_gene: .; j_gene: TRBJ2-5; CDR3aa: CAISVQSQETQYF; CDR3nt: TGTGCCATCAGTGTTCAGTCCCAAGAGACCCAGTACTTC
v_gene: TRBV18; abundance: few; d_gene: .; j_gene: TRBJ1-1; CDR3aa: CASSFGVNRAFF; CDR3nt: TGTGCCAGCTCATTCGGGGTTAATAGAGCTTTCTTT
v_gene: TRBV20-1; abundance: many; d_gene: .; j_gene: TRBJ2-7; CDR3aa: CSARDVAREVYEQYF; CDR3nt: TGCAGTGCCAGGGATGTGGCGAGGGAAGTCTACGAGCAGTACTTC
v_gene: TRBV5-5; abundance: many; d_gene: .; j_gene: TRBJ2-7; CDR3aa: CASSLVRTSYEQYF; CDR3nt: TGTGCCAGCAGCTTGGTCCGGACTTCCTACGAGCAGTACTTC
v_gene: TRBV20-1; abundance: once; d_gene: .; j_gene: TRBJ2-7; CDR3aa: CSDSGSSYEQYF; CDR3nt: TGCAGTGATAGCGGCTCATCCTACGAGCAGTACTTC
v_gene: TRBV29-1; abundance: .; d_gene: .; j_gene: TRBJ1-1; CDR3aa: CSVGGESTEAFF; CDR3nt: TGCAGCGTCGGGGGGGAGAGCACTGAAGCTTTCTTT
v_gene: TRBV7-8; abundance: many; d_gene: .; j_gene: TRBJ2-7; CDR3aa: CASSLGLRAYEQYF; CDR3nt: TGTGCCAGCAGCCTGGGACTGCGAGCCTACGAGCAGTACTTC
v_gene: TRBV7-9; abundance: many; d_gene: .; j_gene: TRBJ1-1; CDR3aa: CASSSLRQAVGGKEAFF; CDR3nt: TGTGCCAGCAGCTCCCTCCGACAGGCCGTAGGAGGTAAGGAAGCTTTCTTT
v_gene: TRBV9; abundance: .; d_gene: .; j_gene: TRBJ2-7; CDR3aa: CASSGSRDEGAYEQYF; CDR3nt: TGTGCCAGCAGCGGATCCCGGGACGAAGGAGCGTACGAGCAGTACTTC
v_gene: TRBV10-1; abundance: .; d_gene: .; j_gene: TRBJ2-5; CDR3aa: CASSESTGALRETQYF; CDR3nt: TGCGCCAGCAGTGAGTCGACGGGGGCCCTGAGAGAGACCCAGTACTTC
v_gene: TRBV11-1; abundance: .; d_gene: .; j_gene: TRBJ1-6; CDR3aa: CASSLISPTDGGRSPLHF; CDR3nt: TGTGCCAGCAGCTTAATCAGCCCTACGGACGGGGGGAGATCACCCCTCCACTTT
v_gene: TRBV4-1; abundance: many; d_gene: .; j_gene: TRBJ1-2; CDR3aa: CASSQGKGRENYGYTF; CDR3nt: TGCGCCAGCAGCCAGGGGAAGGGACGGGAGAACTATGGCTACACCTTC
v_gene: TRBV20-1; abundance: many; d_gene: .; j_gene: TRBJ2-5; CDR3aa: CSASTDQETQYF; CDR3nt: TGCAGTGCTAGCACAGATCAAGAGACCCAGTACTTC
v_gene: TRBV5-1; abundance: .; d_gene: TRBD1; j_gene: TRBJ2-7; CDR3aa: CASSLGDRGSYEQYF; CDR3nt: TGCGCCAGCAGCTTGGGGGACAGGGGCTCCTACGAGCAGTACTTC
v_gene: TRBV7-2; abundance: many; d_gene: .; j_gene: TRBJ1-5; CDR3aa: CASSLVRSNQPQHF; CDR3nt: TGTGCCAGCAGCTTGGTTAGGAGTAATCAGCCCCAGCATTTT
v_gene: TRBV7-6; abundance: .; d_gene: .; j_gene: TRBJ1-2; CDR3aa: CASSSLSGAHYYGYTF; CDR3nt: TGTGCCAGCAGCTCCCTTAGCGGGGCACACTACTATGGCTACACCTTC
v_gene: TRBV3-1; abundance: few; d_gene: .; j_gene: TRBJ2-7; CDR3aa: CASSQILGHEQYF; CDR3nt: TGTGCCAGCAGCCAAATCTTGGGGCACGAGCAGTACTTC
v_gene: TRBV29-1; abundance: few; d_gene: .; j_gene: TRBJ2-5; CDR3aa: CSVVGATGFQETQYF; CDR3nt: TGCAGCGTTGTCGGTGCGACGGGCTTCCAAGAGACCCAGTACTTC
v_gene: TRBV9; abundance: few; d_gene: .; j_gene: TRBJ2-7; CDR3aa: CASSPLSGSSYEQYF; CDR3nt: TGTGCCAGCAGCCCACTCTCGGGGAGCTCCTACGAGCAGTACTTC
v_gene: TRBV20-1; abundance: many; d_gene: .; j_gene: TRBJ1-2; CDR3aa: CSAISGSYGYTF; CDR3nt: TGCAGTGCTATTTCGGGGAGCTATGGCTACACCTTC
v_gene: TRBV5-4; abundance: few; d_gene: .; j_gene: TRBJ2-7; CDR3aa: CASSSPTGAYEQYF; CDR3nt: TGTGCCAGCAGTTCCCCCACCGGCGCCTACGAGCAGTACTTC
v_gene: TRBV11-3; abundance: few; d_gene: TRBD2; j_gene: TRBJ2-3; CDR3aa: CASSKRDGTDTQYF; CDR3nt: TGTGCCAGCAGTAAGCGGGACGGCACAGATACGCAGTATTTT
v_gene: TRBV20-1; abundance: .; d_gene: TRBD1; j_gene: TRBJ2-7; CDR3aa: CSANTGAFAYEQYF; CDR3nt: TGCAGTGCTAATACAGGGGCTTTTGCCTACGAGCAGTACTTC
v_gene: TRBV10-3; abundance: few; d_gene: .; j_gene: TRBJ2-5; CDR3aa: CAISETTKKGYF; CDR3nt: TGTGCCATCAGTGAGACCACAAAGAAGGGGTACTTC
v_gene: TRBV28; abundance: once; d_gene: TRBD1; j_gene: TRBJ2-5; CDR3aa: CASSSPPGQNQPQYF; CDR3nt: TGTGCCAGCAGTTCACCACCGGGACAGAATCAGCCCCAGTACTTC
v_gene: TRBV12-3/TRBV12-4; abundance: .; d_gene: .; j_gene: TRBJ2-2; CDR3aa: CASSFGLDLNTGELFF; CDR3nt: TGTGCCAGCAGTTTTGGGCTAGATTTGAACACCGGGGAGCTGTTTTTT
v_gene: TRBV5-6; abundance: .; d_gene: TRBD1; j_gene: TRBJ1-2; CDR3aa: CASSPDRERGYTF; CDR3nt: TGTGCCAGCAGCCCGGACAGGGAGAGGGGCTACACCTTC
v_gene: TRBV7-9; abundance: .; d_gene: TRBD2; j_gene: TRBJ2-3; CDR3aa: CASSLPAGLAGVDGTQYF; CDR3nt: TGTGCCAGCAGCTTGCCCGCCGGACTAGCGGGAGTGGATGGTACGCAGTATTTT
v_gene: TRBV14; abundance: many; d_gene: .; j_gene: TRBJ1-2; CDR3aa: CASSQDNEGPLNYGYTF; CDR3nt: TGTGCCAGCAGCCAAGATAATGAAGGACCCCTTAACTATGGCTACACCTTC